This T cell receptor beta chain is from a study of OX40 agonist ivuxolimab in advanced cancers. Overall study context: Past anti-PD-1, anti-PD-L1 or anti-CTLA-4 therapy was accepted, and approximately 37% had received some.

General study points: CD8+ T cells showed, on average, more clonal expansion than CD4+ cells. In the expanded peripheral T cells, antigen specificity was never determined.

Germline CDR1 reads SGHAT; CDR2 reads FQNNGV. Trimming shortened V by 3 bases and J by 2 bases, and 12 bases separated the two germline ends. The CDR3 runs to 15 residues. Details on this clone: What it recognizes is unknown.

The method was immunoSEQ multiplex PCR; TCRdb's version includes in-frame clones alone and lacks a portion of them. The table shows 82,000 or so clones, with around 85% occurring only once. The specimen was CD4+ or CD8+ T cells sorted from blood, collected in a trial of the OX40 agonist ivuxolimab. The sequence derives from an adult with an advanced solid tumor such as melanoma, head and neck, liver or kidney cancer. The rearrangement links TRBV11-2 to TRBJ2-3; possible D gene TRBD2, 6 bases. CDR3 sequence: CASSLEGLDTDTQYF. DNA for the CDR3: TGTGCCAGCAGCTTGGAGGGGCTCGACACAGATACGCAGTATTTT.